This T cell receptor beta chain was identified in a study of shared T cell receptors in the human thymus. The CDR3 loop spans 18 amino acids. Unmatched junction bases numbered 14, after V lost 5 bases and J lost 5 bases. CDR1 SGHAT and CDR2 FQDESV come from the germline V gene (reference sequence). Data came from immunoSEQ multiplex PCR; TCRdb stores just in-frame clones and leaves some out. The sample lists some 400,000 clones, approximately 95% occurring once. The sequence came from a human donor. Sequences were obtained from thymocytes. The chain carries TRBV11-1 and TRBJ2-7; 14 bases fit TRBD2. Written as DNA, the CDR3 is TGTGCCAGCAGCATCCCCCGGGGACTAGCGGGAGATTACGACGAGCAGTACTTC. Encoded protein: CASSIPRGLAGDYDEQYF. Together with reference TRBV11-1 and TRBJ2-7, the CDR3 gives the full variable domain: EAEVAQSPRYKITEKSQAVAFWCDPISGHATLYWYRQILGQGPELLVQFQDESVVDDSQLPKDRFSAERLKGVDSTLKIQPAELGDSAMYLCASSIPRGLAGDYDEQYFGPGTRLTVT.